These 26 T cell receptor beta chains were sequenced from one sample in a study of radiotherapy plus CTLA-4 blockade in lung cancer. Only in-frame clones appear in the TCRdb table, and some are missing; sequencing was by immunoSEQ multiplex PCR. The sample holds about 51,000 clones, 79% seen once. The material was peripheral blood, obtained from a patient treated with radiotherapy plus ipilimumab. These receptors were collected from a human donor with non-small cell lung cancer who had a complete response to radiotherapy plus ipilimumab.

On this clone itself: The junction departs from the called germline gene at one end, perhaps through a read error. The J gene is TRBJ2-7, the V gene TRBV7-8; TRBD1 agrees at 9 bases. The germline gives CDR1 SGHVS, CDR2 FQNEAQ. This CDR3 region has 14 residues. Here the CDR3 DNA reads TGTGCCGGCAGCTTTACAGGGGGCGTTTACGAGCAGTACTTC. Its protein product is CAGSFTGGVYEQYF. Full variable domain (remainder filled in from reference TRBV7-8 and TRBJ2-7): GAGVSQSPRYKVAKRGQDVALRCDPISGHVSLFWYQQALGQGPEFLTYFQNEAQLDKSGLPSDRFFAERPEGSVSTLKIQRTQQEDSAVYLCAGSFTGGVYEQYFGPGTRLTVT.

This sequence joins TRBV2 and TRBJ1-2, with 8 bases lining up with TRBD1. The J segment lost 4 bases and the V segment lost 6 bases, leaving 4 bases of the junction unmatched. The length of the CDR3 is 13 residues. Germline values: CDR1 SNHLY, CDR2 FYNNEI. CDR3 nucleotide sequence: TGTGCCAGCAGACAGGGGGAGATCTATGGCTACACCTTC. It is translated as CASRQGEIYGYTF.

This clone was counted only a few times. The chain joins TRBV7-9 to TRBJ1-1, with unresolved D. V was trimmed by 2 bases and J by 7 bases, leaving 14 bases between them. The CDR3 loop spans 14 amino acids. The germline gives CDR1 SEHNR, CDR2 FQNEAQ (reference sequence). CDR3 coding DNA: TGTGCCAGCAGCTTACCGGACTTGATTGATGAAGCTTTCTTT. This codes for CASSLPDLIDEAFF.

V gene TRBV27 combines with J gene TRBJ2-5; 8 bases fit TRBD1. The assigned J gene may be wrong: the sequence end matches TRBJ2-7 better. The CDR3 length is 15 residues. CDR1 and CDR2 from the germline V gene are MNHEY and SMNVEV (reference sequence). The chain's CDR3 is CASSPTGGHRYEQYF. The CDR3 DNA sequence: TGTGCCAGCAGTCCTACAGGGGGGCACCGCTACGAGCAGTACTTC.

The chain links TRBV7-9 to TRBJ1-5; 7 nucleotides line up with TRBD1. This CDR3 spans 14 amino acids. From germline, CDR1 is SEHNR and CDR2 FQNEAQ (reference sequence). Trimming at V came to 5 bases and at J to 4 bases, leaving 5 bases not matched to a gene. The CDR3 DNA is TGTGCCAGCAGCGCCGACAGGGAAAATCAGCCCCAGCATTTT. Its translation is CASSADRENQPQHF. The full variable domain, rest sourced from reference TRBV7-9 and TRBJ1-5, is DTGVSQNPRHKITKRGQNVTFRCDPISEHNRLYWYRQTLGQGPEFLTYFQNEAQLEKSRLLSDRFSAERPKGSFSTLEIQRTEQGDSAMYLCASSADRENQPQHFGDGTRLSIL.

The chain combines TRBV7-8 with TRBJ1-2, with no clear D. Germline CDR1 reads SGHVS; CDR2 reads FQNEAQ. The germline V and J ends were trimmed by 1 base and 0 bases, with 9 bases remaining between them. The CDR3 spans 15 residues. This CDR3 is CASSLGGEPNYGYTF. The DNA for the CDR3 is TGTGCCAGCAGCTTAGGCGGGGAACCTAACTATGGCTACACCTTC.

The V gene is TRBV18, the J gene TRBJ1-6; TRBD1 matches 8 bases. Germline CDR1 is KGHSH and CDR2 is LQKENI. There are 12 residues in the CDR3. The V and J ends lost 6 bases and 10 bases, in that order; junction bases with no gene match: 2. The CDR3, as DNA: TGTGCCAGCTCGACAGGGGAGTCACCCCTCCACTTT. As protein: CASSTGESPLHF.

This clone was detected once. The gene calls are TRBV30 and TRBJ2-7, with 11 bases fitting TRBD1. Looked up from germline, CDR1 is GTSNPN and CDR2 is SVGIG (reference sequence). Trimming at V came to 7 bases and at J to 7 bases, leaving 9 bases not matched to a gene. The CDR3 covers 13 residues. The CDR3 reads CASPGQGAGEQYF. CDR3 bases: TGTGCCTCTCCCGGACAGGGGGCTGGGGAGCAGTACTTC.

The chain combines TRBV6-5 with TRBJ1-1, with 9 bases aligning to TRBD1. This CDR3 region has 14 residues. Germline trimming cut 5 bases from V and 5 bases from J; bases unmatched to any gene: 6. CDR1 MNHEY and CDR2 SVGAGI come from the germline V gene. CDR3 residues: CASSTKGQGTEAFF. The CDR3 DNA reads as TGTGCCAGCAGTACTAAGGGACAGGGAACTGAAGCTTTCTTT.

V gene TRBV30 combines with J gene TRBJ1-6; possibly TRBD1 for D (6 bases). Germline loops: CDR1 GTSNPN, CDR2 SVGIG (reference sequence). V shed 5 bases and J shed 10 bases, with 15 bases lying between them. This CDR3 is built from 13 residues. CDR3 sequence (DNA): TGTGCCTGGTCCCAGGGGAATACCTCACCCCTCCACTTT. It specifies CAWSQGNTSPLHF.

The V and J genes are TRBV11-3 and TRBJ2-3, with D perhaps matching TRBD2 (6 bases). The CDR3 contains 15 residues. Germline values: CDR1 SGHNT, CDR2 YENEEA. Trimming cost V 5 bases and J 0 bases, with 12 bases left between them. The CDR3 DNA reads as TGTGCCAGCAGCGCTCCGGGAGTCAGCACAGATACGCAGTATTTT. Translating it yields CASSAPGVSTDTQYF.

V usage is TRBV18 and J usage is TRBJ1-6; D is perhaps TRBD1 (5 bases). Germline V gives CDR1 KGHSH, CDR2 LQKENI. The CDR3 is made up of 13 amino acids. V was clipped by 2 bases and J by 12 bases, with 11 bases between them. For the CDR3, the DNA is TGTGCCAGCTCACCAGTCCAGGGCGGACCCCTCCACTTT. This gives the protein CASSPVQGGPLHF.

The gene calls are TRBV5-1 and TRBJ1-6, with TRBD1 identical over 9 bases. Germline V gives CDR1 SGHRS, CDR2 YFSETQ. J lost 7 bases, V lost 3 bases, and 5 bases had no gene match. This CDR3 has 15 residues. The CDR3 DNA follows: TGCGCCAGCAGCTGGACCGGGACAGGGAATTCACCCCTCCACTTT. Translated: CASSWTGTGNSPLHF. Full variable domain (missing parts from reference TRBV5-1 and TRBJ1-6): KAGVTQTPRYLIKTRGQQVTLSCSPISGHRSVSWYQQTPGQGLQFLFEYFSETQRNKGNFPGRFSGRQFSNSRSEMNVSTLELGDSALYLCASSWTGTGNSPLHFGNGTRLTVT.

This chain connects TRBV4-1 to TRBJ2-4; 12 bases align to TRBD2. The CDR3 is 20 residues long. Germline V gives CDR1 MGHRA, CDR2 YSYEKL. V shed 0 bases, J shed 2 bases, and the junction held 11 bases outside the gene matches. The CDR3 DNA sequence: TGCGCCAGCAGCCAAGATCCGGGACTAGCGGGTGAAGAAACCAAAAACATTCAGTACTTC. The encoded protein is CASSQDPGLAGEETKNIQYF.

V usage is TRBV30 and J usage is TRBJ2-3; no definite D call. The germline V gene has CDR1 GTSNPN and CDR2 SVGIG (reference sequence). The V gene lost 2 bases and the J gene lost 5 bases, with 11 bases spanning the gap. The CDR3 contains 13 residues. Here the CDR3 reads CAWSLNGGDTQYF. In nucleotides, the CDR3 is TGTGCCTGGAGTTTAAACGGTGGAGATACGCAGTATTTT.

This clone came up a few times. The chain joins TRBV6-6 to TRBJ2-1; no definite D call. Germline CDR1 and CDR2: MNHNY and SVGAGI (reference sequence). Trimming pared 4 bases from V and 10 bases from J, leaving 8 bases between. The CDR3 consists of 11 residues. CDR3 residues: CASSSIGEQFF. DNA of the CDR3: TGTGCCAGCAGTTCCATTGGCGAGCAGTTCTTC.

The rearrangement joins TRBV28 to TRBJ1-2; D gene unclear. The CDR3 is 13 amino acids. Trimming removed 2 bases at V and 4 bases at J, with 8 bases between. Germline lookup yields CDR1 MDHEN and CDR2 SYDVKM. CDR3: CASSLLDSYGYTF. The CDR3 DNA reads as TGTGCCAGCAGTTTACTTGACTCCTATGGCTACACCTTC.

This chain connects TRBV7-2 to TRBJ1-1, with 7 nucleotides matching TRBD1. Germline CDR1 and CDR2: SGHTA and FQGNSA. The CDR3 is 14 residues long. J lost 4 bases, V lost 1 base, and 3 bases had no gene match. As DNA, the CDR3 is TGTGCCAGCAGCTTAGGCGGGACAGTCACTGAAGCTTTCTTT. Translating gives CASSLGGTVTEAFF.

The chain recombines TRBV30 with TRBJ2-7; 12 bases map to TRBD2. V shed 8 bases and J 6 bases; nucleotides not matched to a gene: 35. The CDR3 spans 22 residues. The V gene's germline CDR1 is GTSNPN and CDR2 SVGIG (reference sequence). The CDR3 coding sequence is TGTGCCGGGATGCAGGGGGGCGGGATTTATCAGGCTAGCGGGGGGGCCGCCGGCGAGCAGTACTTC. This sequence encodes CAGMQGGGIYQASGGAAGEQYF. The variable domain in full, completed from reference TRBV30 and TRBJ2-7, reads SQTIHQWPATLVQPVGSPLSLECTVEGTSNPNLYWYRQAAGRGLQLLFYSVGIGQISSEVPQNLSASRPQDRQFILSSKKLLLSDSGFYLCAGMQGGGIYQASGGAAGEQYFGPGTRLTVT.

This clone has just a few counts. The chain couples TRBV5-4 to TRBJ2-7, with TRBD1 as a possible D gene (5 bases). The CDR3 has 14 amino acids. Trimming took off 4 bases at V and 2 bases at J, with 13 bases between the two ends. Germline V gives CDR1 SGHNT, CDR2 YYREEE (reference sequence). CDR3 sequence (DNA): TGTGCCAGCAGCGCCCAGGGTCCAACCTACGAGCAGTACTTC. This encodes CASSAQGPTYEQYF.

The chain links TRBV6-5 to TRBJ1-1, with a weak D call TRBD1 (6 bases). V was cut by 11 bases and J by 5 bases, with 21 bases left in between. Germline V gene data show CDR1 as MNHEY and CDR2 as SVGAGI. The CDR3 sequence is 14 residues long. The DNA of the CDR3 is TGTGCCCTTCTAGCCCGGACAGAAAGGACTGAAGCTTTCTTT. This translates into CALLARTERTEAFF.

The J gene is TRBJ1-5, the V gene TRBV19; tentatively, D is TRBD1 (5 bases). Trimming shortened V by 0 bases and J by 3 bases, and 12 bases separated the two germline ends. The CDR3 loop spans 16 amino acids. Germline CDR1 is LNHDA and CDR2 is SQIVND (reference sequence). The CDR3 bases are TGTGCCAGTAGTATAGATCTCGGACATCTCAATCAGCCCCAGCATTTT. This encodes CASSIDLGHLNQPQHF.

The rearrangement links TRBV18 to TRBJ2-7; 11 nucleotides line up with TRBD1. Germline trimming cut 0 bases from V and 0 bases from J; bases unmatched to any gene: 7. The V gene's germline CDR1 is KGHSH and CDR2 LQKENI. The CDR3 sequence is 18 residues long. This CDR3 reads CASSPPVGQGALSYEQYF. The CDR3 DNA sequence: TGTGCCAGCTCACCACCGGTAGGACAGGGGGCCCTCTCCTACGAGCAGTACTTC.

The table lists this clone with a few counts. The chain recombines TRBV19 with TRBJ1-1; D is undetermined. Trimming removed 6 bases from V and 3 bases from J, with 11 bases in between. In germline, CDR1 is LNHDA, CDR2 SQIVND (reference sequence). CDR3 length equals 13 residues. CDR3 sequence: CASREEWDTEAFF. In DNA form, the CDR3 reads TGTGCCAGTAGGGAGGAGTGGGACACTGAAGCTTTCTTT.

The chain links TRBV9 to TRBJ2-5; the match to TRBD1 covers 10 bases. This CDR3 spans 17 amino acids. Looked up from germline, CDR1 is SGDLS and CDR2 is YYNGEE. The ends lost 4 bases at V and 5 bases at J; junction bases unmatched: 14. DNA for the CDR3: TGTGCCAGCAGCCTCCGGGACAGGGGTCTAGAGAGGGAGACCCAGTACTTC. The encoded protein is CASSLRDRGLERETQYF.

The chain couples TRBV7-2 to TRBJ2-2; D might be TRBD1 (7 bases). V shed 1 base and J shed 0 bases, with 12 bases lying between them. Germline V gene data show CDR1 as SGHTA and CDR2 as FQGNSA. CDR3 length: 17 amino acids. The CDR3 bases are TGTGCCAGCAGCTTAGGAGCAGGGGGGACGAACACCGGGGAGCTGTTTTTT. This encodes CASSLGAGGTNTGELFF.